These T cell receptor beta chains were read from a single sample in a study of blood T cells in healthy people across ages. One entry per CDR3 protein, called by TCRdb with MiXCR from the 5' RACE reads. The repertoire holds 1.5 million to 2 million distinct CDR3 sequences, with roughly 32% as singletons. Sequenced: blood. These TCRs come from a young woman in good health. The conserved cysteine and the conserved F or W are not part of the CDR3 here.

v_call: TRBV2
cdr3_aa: ASSGTIEQF

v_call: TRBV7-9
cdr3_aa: ASSLEGPNSPLH

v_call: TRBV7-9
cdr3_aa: ASSPGRAGGTEAF

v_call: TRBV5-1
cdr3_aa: ASSLIGPGDEQY

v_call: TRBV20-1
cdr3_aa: SASSGTYYEQY

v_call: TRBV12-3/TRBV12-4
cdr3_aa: ASLFGGPWTEAF

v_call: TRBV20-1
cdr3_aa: SAGTGTGGYEQY

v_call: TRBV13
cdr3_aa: ASSLGLEGEGSYEQY

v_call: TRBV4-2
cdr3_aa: ASSQEPRGTSYEQY

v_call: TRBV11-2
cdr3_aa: ASSPTSGQPRGYEQY

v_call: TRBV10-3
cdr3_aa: AISAGTSGSREQY

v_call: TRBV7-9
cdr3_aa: ASSTTGPTGELF

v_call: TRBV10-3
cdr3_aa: AISTQPGQGEYGYT

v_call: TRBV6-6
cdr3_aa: ASSPVTGSTDTQY

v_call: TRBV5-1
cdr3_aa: ASSPSTGRIDYGYT

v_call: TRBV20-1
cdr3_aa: SASSDSNYGYT

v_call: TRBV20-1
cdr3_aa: SAPLAYHNEQF

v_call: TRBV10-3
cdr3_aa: AISVGGWETQY

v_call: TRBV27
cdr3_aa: ASSLSFGGMNTEAF

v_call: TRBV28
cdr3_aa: ASSPTDRDNEQF

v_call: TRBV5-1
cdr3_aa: ASSSNTMNTEAF

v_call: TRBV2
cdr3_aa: ASGTSGDTGTQY

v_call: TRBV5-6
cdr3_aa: ASSLALEGVNGYT

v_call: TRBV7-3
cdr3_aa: ASSSRLAGGLSSGANVLT

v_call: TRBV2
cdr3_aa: ASRPGWGSTNEKLF

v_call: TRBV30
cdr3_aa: AWNQGAVGTDTQY

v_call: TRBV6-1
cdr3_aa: ASSGGLAGGPHNEQF

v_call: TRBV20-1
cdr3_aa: SARDRLAGGASYEQY

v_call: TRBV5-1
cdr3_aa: ASSPTGTRTETQY